A single sample gave rise to the 26 T cell receptor beta chains below, sequenced in a study of T cells after yellow fever vaccination. TCRdb re-derived calls from the 5' RACE reads in MiXCR, one entry per CDR3 protein. The data hold a few hundred thousand distinct CDR3 sequences, with roughly 3.5% observed a single time. The sequencing used PBMCs, collected on the day of the yellow fever booster vaccination. The receptors derive from a man aged 18 to 29 who received the YFV17D yellow fever vaccine.

This clonotype has just a few counts. J is TRBJ2-1 and V is TRBV5-4, with D possibly matching TRBD1 (6 bases). CDR1 is SGHNT and CDR2 is YYREEE in the germline V gene (reference sequence). V was cut by 4 bases and J by 8 bases, with 10 bases left in between. The CDR3 totals 12 residues. Here the CDR3 reads CASSHRVDEQFF. The CDR3, as DNA: TGTGCCAGCAGCCACAGGGTAGATGAGCAGTTCTTC.

The chain couples TRBV7-9 to TRBJ2-1, with 10 positions matching TRBD2. This CDR3 spans 17 amino acids. Germline values: CDR1 SEHNR, CDR2 FQNEAQ (reference sequence). The J segment lost 7 bases and the V segment lost 5 bases, leaving 14 bases of the junction unmatched. The CDR3 region is CASSVPVGAGGRNEQFF. The CDR3 DNA follows: TGTGCCAGCAGCGTACCAGTAGGAGCGGGGGGGCGTAATGAGCAGTTCTTC.

This clonotype was observed a handful of times. The chain joins TRBV29-1 to TRBJ2-2; a possible D gene is TRBD2 (6 bases). Trimming took off 6 bases at V and 3 bases at J, with 14 bases between the two ends. This CDR3 contains 14 residues. Germline values: CDR1 SQVTM, CDR2 ANQGSEA. The CDR3 here is CSVAGGSDTGELFF. CDR3 nucleotide sequence: TGCAGCGTCGCAGGAGGGTCGGACACCGGGGAGCTGTTTTTT.

This clonotype was seen only a few times. The V and J genes are TRBV20-1 and TRBJ1-5; D gene ambiguous. V was trimmed by 3 bases and J by 7 bases, leaving 10 bases between them. Germline CDR1 and CDR2: DFQATT and SNEGSKA (reference sequence). The CDR3 runs to 12 residues. The DNA of the CDR3 is TGCAGTGCTAGCCCCGGTGGACAGCCCCAGCATTTT. This codes for CSASPGGQPQHF.

This clonotype showed up many times. The chain is built from TRBV7-9 and TRBJ2-3, with 13 bases fitting TRBD2. V dropped 2 bases and J dropped 4; count of bases not matched to a gene: 15. Germline-derived CDR1 and CDR2 are SEHNR and FQNEAQ (reference sequence). The CDR3 runs 20 residues. CDR3 loop: CASSLRLAALTSGGADTQYF. In nucleotides, the CDR3 is TGTGCCAGCAGCTTACGCTTAGCCGCTCTCACTAGCGGGGGGGCAGATACGCAGTATTTT.

This clonotype appeared many times. The chain couples TRBV7-9 to TRBJ2-1, with TRBD2 matching 7 bases. V dropped 5 bases and J dropped 5; count of bases not matched to a gene: 9. This CDR3 has 15 residues. Germline V CDR1 and CDR2: SEHNR, FQNEAQ (reference sequence). Written as DNA, the CDR3 is TGTGCCAGCAGCCTGTGGCGGGGGACTCACAATGAGCAGTTCTTC. This gives the protein CASSLWRGTHNEQFF.

This clonotype has a handful of counts. The rearrangement joins TRBV20-1 to TRBJ2-1; D might be TRBD1 (5 bases). Germline loops: CDR1 DFQATT, CDR2 SNEGSKA (reference sequence). The CDR3 totals 13 residues. V gave up 3 bases and J gave up 4 bases, with 10 bases separating them. In DNA, the CDR3 is TGCAGTGCTAGGGCAGGGATTTACAATGAGCAGTTCTTC. It is translated as CSARAGIYNEQFF.

This clonotype was found a few times. J is TRBJ2-1 and V is TRBV19; D possibly corresponds to TRBD1 (6 bases). Germline V CDR1 and CDR2: LNHDA, SQIVND (reference sequence). Trimming shortened V by 3 bases and J by 6 bases, and 15 bases separated the two germline ends. The CDR3 is made up of 15 amino acids. CDR3 residues: CASSINRVNPNEQFF. CDR3 sequence (DNA): TGTGCCAGTAGTATCAACAGGGTCAATCCCAATGAGCAGTTCTTC.

This clonotype was picked up many times. The rearrangement links TRBV7-8 to TRBJ2-1, with unresolved D. This CDR3 is built from 16 residues. V was pared by 4 bases and J by 4 bases, with 17 bases between. CDR1 and CDR2 (germline): SGHVS, FQNEAQ. This CDR3 reads CASSSLAFLGYNEQFF. The CDR3 DNA follows: TGTGCCAGCAGCTCGTTGGCGTTCCTCGGGTACAATGAGCAGTTCTTC.

This clonotype was observed at least ten times. The V gene is TRBV20-1, the J gene TRBJ2-4, with D perhaps assigned TRBD1 or TRBD2 (5 bases each). Looked up from germline, CDR1 is DFQATT and CDR2 is SNEGSKA (reference sequence). V shed 6 bases and J shed 4 bases, with 16 bases lying between them. The CDR3 runs 14 residues. This chain's CDR3 is CSATRDLIKNIQYF. CDR3 nucleotides: TGCAGTGCCACCCGGGACCTAATTAAAAACATTCAGTACTTC.

This clonotype was recorded at least ten times. The chain employs TRBV7-2 and TRBJ1-4; D unclear. With 3 bases removed from V and 5 bases from J, the gap between germline ends came to 7 bases. Germline V lookup: CDR1 SGHTA, CDR2 FQGNSA. This CDR3 has 13 amino acids. The CDR3 nucleotides read TGTGCCAGCAGCTTCGGGAGAAATGAAAAACTGTTTTTT. Its translation is CASSFGRNEKLFF.

Many counts were recorded for this clonotype. J is TRBJ2-1 and V is TRBV5-1; D unclear. There are 15 residues in the CDR3. Trimming cost V 4 bases and J 0 bases, with 11 bases left between them. In germline, CDR1 is SGHRS, CDR2 YFSETQ. The CDR3 DNA reads as TGCGCCAGCAGCGTTGCGCTAAGCTCCTACAATGAGCAGTTCTTC. Translated, it gives CASSVALSSYNEQFF.

This clonotype showed up many times. The chain employs TRBV5-1 and TRBJ2-5; possibly TRBD1 for D (6 bases). The CDR3 length is 13 residues. Trimming cost V 3 bases and J 2 bases, with 8 bases left between them. The germline CDR1 and CDR2 sequences are SGHRS and YFSETQ. This CDR3 is CASSSTGQETQYF. In nucleotides, the CDR3 is TGCGCCAGCAGCTCGACAGGACAAGAGACCCAGTACTTC.

This clonotype was detected only a few times. The chain uses TRBV11-2 and TRBJ2-6; 11 bases align to TRBD1. The CDR3 is made up of 16 amino acids. Germline V gene data show CDR1 as SGHAT and CDR2 as FQNNGV. J gave up 2 bases and V 10 bases, and 7 bases lay outside the gene matches. The CDR3 DNA reads TGTGCCACCAGGACAGGGGGCAAAACTGGGGCCAACGTCCTGACTTTC. Translation gives CATRTGGKTGANVLTF.

Ten or more counts support this clonotype. The chain is built from TRBV4-1 and TRBJ2-7; D remains ambiguous. The CDR3 contains 14 residues. V lost 5 bases and J 1 base, leaving 12 bases between the germline ends. Germline CDR1 and CDR2: MGHRA and YSYEKL. The CDR3 sequence is CASSARLGSYEQYF. The CDR3 bases are TGCGCCAGCAGCGCCCGGTTGGGATCCTACGAGCAGTACTTC.

This clonotype was observed many times. CDR3 DNA: TGTGCCAGCAGCGGGGCCTCCCGCACAGATACGCAGTATTTT. As protein: CASSGASRTDTQYF. The chain uses TRBV9 and TRBJ2-3; D not certain. CDR3 length: 14 amino acids. Germline values: CDR1 SGDLS, CDR2 YYNGEE. Trimming pared 3 bases from V and 1 base from J, leaving 9 bases between.

The CDR3 DNA reads as TGTGCCAGCAGTACAGGGGACTCTGGCTACACCTTC. Its translation: CASSTGDSGYTF. This chain uses TRBV6-5 with TRBJ1-2, with TRBD1 matching over 7 bases. Germline-derived CDR1 and CDR2 are MNHEY and SVGAGI. V gave up 5 bases and J gave up 7 bases; unmatched junction bases: 4. This CDR3 comprises 12 residues.

A few counts support this clonotype. V gene TRBV6-5 combines with J gene TRBJ2-3; 11 bases are a match to TRBD2. This CDR3 comprises 16 residues. With 2 bases clipped from V and 2 bases from J, the junction kept 3 bases outside the gene matches. From germline, CDR1 is MNHEY and CDR2 SVGAGI. The CDR3, as DNA: TGTGCCAGCAGTTACGGGACTAGCGGCCTCACAGATACGCAGTATTTT. Translated, it gives CASSYGTSGLTDTQYF.

This clonotype was counted ten times or more. The V call is TRBV20-1, the J call TRBJ2-1; 10 nucleotides line up with TRBD1. CDR1 and CDR2 from the germline V gene are DFQATT and SNEGSKA (reference sequence). The CDR3 contains 13 residues. CDR3 nucleotide sequence: TGCGCTGAAGAGGGACAGGGGTACAATGAGCAGTTCTTC. Protein product: CAEEGQGYNEQFF.

This clonotype came up a few times. The rearrangement uses TRBV20-1 and TRBJ2-3; unclear D gene. Trimming stripped 6 bases from V and 5 bases from J, with 9 bases between. CDR1 and CDR2 from the germline V gene are DFQATT and SNEGSKA (reference sequence). This CDR3 comprises 11 residues. CDR3 loop: CSAKKVDTQYF. In DNA, the CDR3 is TGCAGTGCAAAAAAGGTAGATACGCAGTATTTT.

This clonotype was detected a few times. The rearrangement links TRBV6-6 to TRBJ2-5; D is unclear. The CDR3 sequence is 15 residues long. Per germline, CDR1 MNHNY and CDR2 SVGAGI (reference sequence). V was cut by 0 bases and J by 4 bases, with 12 bases left in between. CDR3 region: CASSYSTGFRETQYF. The CDR3 nucleotides are TGTGCCAGCAGTTACTCGACCGGGTTTCGAGAGACCCAGTACTTC.

In its sample, this clonotype was seen many times. The rearrangement joins TRBV7-2 to TRBJ2-5; 8 bases match TRBD2. V gave up 5 bases and J gave up 7 bases; unmatched junction bases: 6. This CDR3 comprises 13 residues. CDR1 is SGHTA and CDR2 is FQGNSA in the germline V gene. The CDR3 reads CASSPGGLVTQYF. The CDR3 DNA follows: TGTGCCAGCAGCCCGGGGGGGCTTGTGACCCAGTACTTC.

This clonotype has a count of ten or more. The J gene is TRBJ1-2, the V gene TRBV6-5; D remains unclear. Germline V gene lookup returns CDR1 MNHEY and CDR2 SVGAGI. The CDR3 is made up of 12 amino acids. V dropped 4 bases and J dropped 8 bases, with 11 bases sitting between them. For the CDR3, the DNA is TGTGCCAGCAGTTTTCTGGGGAGCGGCTACACCTTC. Amino acids: CASSFLGSGYTF.

The chain carries TRBV12-3 or TRBV12-4 and TRBJ1-5; 9 positions agree with TRBD1. V was pared by 3 bases and J by 4 bases, with 10 bases of the junction left unmatched. The CDR3 totals 17 residues. The CDR3 spells CASSFYWGQGENQPQHF. CDR3 DNA sequence: TGTGCCAGCAGTTTTTATTGGGGACAGGGTGAGAATCAGCCCCAGCATTTT.

This clonotype was detected ten times or more. The junction shows a germline mismatch at one end, possibly a read error. V is TRBV4-3 and J is TRBJ1-1; D uncertain. The CDR3 totals 11 residues. From germline, CDR1 is LGHNA and CDR2 YSLEER. CDR3 sequence (DNA): TGCGCCAGCAGGGGGAACACTGAAGCCTTCTTT. Amino acids: CASRGNTEAFF.

This clonotype was picked up many times. The gene calls are TRBV27 and TRBJ1-2; tentatively, D is TRBD1 (5 bases). The CDR3 loop spans 16 amino acids. Trimming took off 7 bases at V and 8 bases at J, with 26 bases between the two ends. Looked up from germline, CDR1 is MNHEY and CDR2 is SMNVEV (reference sequence). CDR3 loop: CASTSPSRGRAEGYTF. The CDR3 bases are TGTGCCAGCACCTCCCCTAGCCGGGGACGGGCGGAGGGCTACACCTTC.